What follows are 11 T cell receptor beta chains derived from one specimen sequenced in a study of human T cells and chemical hapten exposure. Regarding time point: patch test 3, about 24 weeks after DPC sensitization. Treatment in this sample: therapeutic diphenylcyclopropenone sensitization with weekly scalp DPC. TCRdb redid the calling of the RACE reads with MiXCR, one entry per CDR3 protein. The sample lists roughly 90,000 distinct CDR3 sequences, approximately 10% occurring once. Specimen: whole blood, collected in connection with sensitization to the hapten diphenylcyclopropenone (DPC). The source of these receptors is a woman in her twenties or thirties with alopecia areata. Some clones in this sample may be carry-over from other donors' samples.

The V gene is TRBV11-1, the J gene TRBJ2-6; D unclear. V lost 2 bases, J lost 0 bases, and 14 bases lay in between. CDR1 is SGHAT, CDR2 FQDESV, per germline (reference sequence). The CDR3 loop spans 18 amino acids. This CDR3 is CASSLLTTHLSGANVLTF. The CDR3 coding sequence is TGTGCCAGCAGCTTATTGACAACCCATCTCTCTGGGGCCAACGTCCTGACTTTC.

This clonotype was seen a few times. The rearrangement uses TRBV20-1 and TRBJ2-5, with D perhaps matching TRBD2 (5 bases). The germline V and J ends were trimmed by 0 bases and 4 bases, with 9 bases remaining between them. Germline CDR1 DFQATT, CDR2 SNEGSKA (reference sequence). The CDR3 runs to 13 residues. The CDR3 loop is CSARDWERETQYF. As DNA, the CDR3 is TGCAGTGCTAGAGATTGGGAGCGAGAGACCCAGTACTTC.

The chain uses TRBV5-1 and TRBJ2-3; 9 bases align to TRBD1. The CDR3 is 14 residues long. The junction had 3 bases not matched to a gene; V was cut back by 4 bases and J by 3 bases. Germline loops: CDR1 SGHRS, CDR2 YFSETQ. The CDR3 loop is CASSPGTGTDTQYF. The DNA of the CDR3 is TGCGCCAGCAGCCCTGGGACAGGGACAGATACGCAGTATTTT.

This clonotype was seen ten or more times. V is TRBV6-2 or TRBV6-3 and J is TRBJ1-1; D not resolved. V lost 4 bases to trimming and J lost 0 bases, with 9 bases between them. The CDR3 runs to 14 residues. Germline loops: CDR1 MNHEY, CDR2 SVGEGT. The CDR3 nucleotides are TGTGCCAGCAGTTGGCCGGCCGTGAACACTGAAGCTTTCTTT. Amino acids: CASSWPAVNTEAFF.

This clonotype has ten or more counts. The rearrangement joins TRBV19 to TRBJ2-1; D may be TRBD1 (6 bases). Germline V gene sequence: CDR1 LNHDA, CDR2 SQIVND (reference sequence). V was trimmed by 6 bases and J by 9 bases, leaving 15 bases between them. CDR3 length equals 13 residues. In nucleotides, the CDR3 is TGTGCCAGTAGGAGGGGGAGTAAGAGTGAGCAGTTCTTC. It yields the protein CASRRGSKSEQFF.

This clonotype was counted a few times. The CDR3, as DNA: TGCAGCGTTGGACGGGACACCTCCTACAATGAGCAGTTCTTC. This codes for CSVGRDTSYNEQFF. V usage is TRBV29-1 and J usage is TRBJ2-1, with TRBD1 as a possible D gene (6 bases). From germline, CDR1 is SQVTM and CDR2 ANQGSEA. This CDR3 spans 14 amino acids. V lost 4 bases to trimming and J lost 0 bases, with 10 bases between them.

This clonotype came up many times. The V call is TRBV29-1, the J call TRBJ1-1; 8 nucleotides match TRBD1. Trimming took 2 bases from V and 5 from J; bases not matched to a gene: 4. CDR1 and CDR2 (germline): SQVTM, ANQGSEA. The CDR3 is made up of 13 amino acids. This CDR3 is CSVEHRGVTEAFF. The DNA for the CDR3 is TGCAGCGTTGAACACAGGGGGGTGACTGAAGCTTTCTTT. The variable domain in full, with the rest retrieved from reference TRBV29-1 and TRBJ1-1, is SAVISQKPSRDICQRGTSLTIQCQVDSQVTMMFWYRQQPGQSLTLIATANQGSEATYESGFVIDKFPISRPNLTFSTLTVSNMSPEDSSIYLCSVEHRGVTEAFFGQGTRLTVV.

This clonotype was seen more than once but under ten times. The chain couples TRBV6-4 to TRBJ2-1, with 13 nucleotides matching TRBD2. This CDR3 contains 16 residues. Germline V gene lookup returns CDR1 MRHNA and CDR2 SNTAGT. The V and J ends lost 4 bases and 7 bases, in that order; junction bases with no gene match: 7. CDR3 sequence (DNA): TGTGCCAGCAGTGTCGCCGGGACTAGCGGGACAAATGAGCAGTTCTTC. Residues: CASSVAGTSGTNEQFF.

This clonotype came up many times. The V gene is TRBV6-6, the J gene TRBJ1-5; no clear D. Germline V gene sequence: CDR1 MNHNY, CDR2 SVGAGI (reference sequence). V lost 7 bases to trimming and J lost 4 bases, with 11 bases between them. The CDR3 consists of 13 residues. Written as DNA, the CDR3 is TGTGCCAGCACCGCAAGCTGGAATCAGCCCCAGCATTTT. Translation gives CASTASWNQPQHF.

This clonotype has ten or more counts. The rearrangement joins TRBV7-2 to TRBJ1-4; D is ambiguous. CDR3 length: 15 amino acids. Germline lookup yields CDR1 SGHTA and CDR2 FQGNSA. Deletions cut 5 bases from V and 0 bases from J, with 10 bases between. CDR3 region: CASSLDTATNEKLFF. The CDR3 DNA reads as TGTGCCAGCAGCCTAGACACCGCAACTAATGAAAAACTGTTTTTT.

This clonotype was observed at least ten times. The chain links TRBV20-1 to TRBJ1-1, with D unresolved. The CDR3 spans 14 residues. Germline V gene lookup returns CDR1 DFQATT and CDR2 SNEGSKA (reference sequence). The germline V and J ends were trimmed by 5 bases and 0 bases, with 13 bases remaining between them. CDR3 coding DNA: TGCAGTGCTCCGGCTATGACTGTGAACACTGAAGCTTTCTTT. Translation gives CSAPAMTVNTEAFF.